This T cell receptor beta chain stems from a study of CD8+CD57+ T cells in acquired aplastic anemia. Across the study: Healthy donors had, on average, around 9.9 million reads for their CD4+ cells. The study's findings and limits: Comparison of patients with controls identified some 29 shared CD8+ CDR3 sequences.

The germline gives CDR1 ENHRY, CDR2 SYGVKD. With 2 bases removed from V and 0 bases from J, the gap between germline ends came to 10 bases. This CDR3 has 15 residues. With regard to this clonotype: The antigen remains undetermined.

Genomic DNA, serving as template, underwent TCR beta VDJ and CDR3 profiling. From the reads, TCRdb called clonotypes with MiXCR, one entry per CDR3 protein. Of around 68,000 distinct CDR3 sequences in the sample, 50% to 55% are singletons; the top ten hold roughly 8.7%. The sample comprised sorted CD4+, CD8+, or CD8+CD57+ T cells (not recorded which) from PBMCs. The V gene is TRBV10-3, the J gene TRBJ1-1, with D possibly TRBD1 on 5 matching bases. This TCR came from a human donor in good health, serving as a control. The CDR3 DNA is TGTGCCATCAGTGAGGGGGCGCGGATGAACACTGAAGCTTTCTTT. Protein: CAISEGARMNTEAFF.